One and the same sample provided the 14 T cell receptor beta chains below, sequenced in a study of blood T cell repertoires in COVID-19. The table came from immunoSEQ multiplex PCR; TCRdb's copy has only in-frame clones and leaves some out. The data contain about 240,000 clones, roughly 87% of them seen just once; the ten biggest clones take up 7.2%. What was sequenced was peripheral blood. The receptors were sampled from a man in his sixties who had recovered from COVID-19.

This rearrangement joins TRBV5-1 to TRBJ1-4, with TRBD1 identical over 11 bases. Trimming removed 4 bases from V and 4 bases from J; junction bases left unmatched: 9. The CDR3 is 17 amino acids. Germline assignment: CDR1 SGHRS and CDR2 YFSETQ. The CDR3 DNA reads TGCGCCAGCAGCCTAACGGACAGGGGGCGTTTTAATGAAAAACTGTTTTTT. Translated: CASSLTDRGRFNEKLFF.

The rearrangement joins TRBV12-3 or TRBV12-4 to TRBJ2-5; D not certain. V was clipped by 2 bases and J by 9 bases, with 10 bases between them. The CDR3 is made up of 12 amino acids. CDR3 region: CASSLSTTSQYF. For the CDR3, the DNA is TGTGCCAGCAGTTTAAGTACCACTTCCCAGTACTTC.

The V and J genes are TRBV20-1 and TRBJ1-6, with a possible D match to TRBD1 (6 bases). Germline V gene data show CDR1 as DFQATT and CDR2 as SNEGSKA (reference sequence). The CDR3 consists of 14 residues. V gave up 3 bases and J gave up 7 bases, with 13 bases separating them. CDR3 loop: CSASIEGVNSPLHF. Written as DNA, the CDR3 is TGCAGTGCTAGTATAGAGGGGGTGAATTCACCCCTCCACTTT.

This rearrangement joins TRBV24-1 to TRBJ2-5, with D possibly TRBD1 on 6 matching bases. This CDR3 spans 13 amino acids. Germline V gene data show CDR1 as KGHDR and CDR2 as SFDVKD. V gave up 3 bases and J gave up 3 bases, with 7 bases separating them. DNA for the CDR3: TGTGCCACCAGTGATGGGGGCGAAGAGACCCAGTACTTC. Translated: CATSDGGEETQYF.

The CDR3 loop reads CASSLTRTGRFYEQYF. CDR3 bases: TGCGCCAGCAGCCTAACCCGGACAGGGAGATTCTACGAGCAGTACTTC. This chain joins TRBV5-1 and TRBJ2-7; 8 nucleotides match TRBD1. V shed 4 bases, J shed 3 bases, and the junction held 12 bases outside the gene matches. The CDR3 runs to 16 residues. Germline V gene sequence: CDR1 SGHRS, CDR2 YFSETQ.

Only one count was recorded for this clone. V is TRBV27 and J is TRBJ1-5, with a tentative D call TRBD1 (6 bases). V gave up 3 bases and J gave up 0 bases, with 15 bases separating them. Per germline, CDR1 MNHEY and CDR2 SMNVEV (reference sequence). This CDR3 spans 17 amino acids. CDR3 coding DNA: TGTGCCAGCAGTTTTGGGGCCCGGACAGATAGCAATCAGCCCCAGCATTTT. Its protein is CASSFGARTDSNQPQHF.

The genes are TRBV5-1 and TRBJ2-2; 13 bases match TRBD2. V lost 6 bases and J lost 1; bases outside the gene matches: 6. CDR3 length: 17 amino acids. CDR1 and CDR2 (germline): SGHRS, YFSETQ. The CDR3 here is CASKGGTSGMNTGELFF. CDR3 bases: TGCGCCAGCAAGGGGGGGACTAGCGGGATGAACACCGGGGAGCTGTTTTTT.

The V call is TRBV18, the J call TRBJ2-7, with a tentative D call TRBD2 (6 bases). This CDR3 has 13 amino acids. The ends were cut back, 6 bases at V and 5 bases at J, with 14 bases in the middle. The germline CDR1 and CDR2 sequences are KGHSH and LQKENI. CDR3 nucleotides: TGTGCCAGCTCTCCCTCTAGCGCCCACGAGCAGTACTTC. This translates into CASSPSSAHEQYF.

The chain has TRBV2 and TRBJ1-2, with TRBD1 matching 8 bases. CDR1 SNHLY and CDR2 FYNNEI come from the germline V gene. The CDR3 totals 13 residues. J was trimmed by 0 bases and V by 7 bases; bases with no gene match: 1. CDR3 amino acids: CASKTGANYGYTF. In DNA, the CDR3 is TGTGCCAGCAAGACAGGGGCTAACTATGGCTACACCTTC.

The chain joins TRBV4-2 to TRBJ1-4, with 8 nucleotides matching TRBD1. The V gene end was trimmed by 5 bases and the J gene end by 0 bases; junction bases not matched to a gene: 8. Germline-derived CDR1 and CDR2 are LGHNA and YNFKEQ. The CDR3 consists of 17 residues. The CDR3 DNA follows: TGTGCCAGCAGCTGGGGACAGGAACTTGCAACTAATGAAAAACTGTTTTTT. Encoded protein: CASSWGQELATNEKLFF.

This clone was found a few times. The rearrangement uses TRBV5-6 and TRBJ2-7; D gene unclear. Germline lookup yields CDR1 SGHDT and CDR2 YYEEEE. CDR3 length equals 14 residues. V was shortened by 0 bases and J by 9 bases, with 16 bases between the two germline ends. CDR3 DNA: TGTGCCAGCAGCTTGGGGGCCGGAAGGTCCTGGCAGTACGTC. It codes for CASSLGAGRSWQYV.

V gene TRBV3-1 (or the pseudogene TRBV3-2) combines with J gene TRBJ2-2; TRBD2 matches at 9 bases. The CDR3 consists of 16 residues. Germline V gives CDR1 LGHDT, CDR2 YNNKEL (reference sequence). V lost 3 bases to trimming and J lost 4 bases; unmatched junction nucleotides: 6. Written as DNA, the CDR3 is TGTGCCAGCAGCCAGAGGACTAGCGCAACCACCGGGGAGCTGTTTTTT. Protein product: CASSQRTSATTGELFF.

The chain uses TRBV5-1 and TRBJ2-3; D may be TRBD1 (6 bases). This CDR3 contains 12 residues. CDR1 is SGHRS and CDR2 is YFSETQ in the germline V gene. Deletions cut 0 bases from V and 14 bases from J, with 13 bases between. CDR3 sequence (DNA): TGCGCCAGCAGCTTGGGACAGGCTTCTCGGTATTTT. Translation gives CASSLGQASRYF.

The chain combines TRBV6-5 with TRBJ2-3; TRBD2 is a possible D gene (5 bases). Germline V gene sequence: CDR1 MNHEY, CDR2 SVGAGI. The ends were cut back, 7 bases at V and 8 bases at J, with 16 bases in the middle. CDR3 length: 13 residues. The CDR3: CASTINSGGTQYF. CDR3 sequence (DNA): TGTGCCAGCACCATAAATTCAGGAGGTACGCAGTATTTT.